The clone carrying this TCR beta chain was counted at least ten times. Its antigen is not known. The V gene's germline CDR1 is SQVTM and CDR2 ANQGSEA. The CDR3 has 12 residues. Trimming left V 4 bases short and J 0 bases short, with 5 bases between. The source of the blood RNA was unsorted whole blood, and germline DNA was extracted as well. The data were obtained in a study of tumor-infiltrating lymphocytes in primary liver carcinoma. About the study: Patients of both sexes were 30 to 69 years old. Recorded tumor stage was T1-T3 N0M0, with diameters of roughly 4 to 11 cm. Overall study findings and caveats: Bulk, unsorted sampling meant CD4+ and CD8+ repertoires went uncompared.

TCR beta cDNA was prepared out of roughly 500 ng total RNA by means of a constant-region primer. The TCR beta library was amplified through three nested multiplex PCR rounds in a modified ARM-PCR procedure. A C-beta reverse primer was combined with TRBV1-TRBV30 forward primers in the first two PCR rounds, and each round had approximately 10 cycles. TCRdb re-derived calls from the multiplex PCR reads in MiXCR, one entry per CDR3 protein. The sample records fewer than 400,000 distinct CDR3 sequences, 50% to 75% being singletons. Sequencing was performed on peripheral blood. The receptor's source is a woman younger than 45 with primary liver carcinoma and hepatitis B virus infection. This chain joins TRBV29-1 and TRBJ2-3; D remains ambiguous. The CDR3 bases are TGCAGCGTTGGTGACAGCACAGATACGCAGTATTTT. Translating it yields CSVGDSTDTQYF.